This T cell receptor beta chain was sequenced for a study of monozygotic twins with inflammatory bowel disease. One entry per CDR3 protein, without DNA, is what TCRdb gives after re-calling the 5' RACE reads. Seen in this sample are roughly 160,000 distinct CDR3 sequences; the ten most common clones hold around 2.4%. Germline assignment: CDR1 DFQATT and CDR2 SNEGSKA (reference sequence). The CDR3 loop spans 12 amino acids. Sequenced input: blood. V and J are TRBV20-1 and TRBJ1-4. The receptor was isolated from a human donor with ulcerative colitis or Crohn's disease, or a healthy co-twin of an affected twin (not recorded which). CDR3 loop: CSARRGNEKLFF.